This T cell receptor (beta chain) originates from a study of CD8 T cells in Susac syndrome. This CDR3 spans 14 amino acids. The trim removed 2 bases at V and 4 bases at J, leaving 1 base unmatched. Germline assignment: CDR1 SGHKS and CDR2 YYEKEE (reference sequence). Random hexamers served to reverse transcribe roughly 0.45 to 1 ug RNA. From the immunoSEQ multiplex PCR reads, TCRdb called clonotypes with MiXCR, one entry per CDR3 protein. The table lists about 300,000 distinct CDR3 sequences, 75% to 90% of them singletons. The chain joins TRBV5-5 to TRBJ2-2; TRBD1 matches at 8 bases. This TCR was recovered from a human donor with multiple sclerosis. Sequencing input: CD8+ T cells from PBMCs. The CDR3 DNA is TGTGCCAGCAGCTTTGGGACAGGCACCGGGGAGCTGTTTTTT. Its translation is CASSFGTGTGELFF.